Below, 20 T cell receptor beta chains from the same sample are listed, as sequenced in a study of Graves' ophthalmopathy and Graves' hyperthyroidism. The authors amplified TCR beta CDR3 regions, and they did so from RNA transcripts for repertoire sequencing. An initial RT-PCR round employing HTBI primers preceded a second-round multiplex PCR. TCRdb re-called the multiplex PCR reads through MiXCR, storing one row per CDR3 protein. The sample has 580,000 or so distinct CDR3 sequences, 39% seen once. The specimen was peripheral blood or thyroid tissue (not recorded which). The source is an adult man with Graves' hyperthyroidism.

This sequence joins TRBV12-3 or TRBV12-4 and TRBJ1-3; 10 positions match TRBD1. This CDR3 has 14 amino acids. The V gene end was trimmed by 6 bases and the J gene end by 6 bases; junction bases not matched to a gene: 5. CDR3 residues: CASRTGTGANTIYF. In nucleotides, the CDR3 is TGTGCCAGCAGAACCGGGACAGGGGCAAACACCATATATTTT.

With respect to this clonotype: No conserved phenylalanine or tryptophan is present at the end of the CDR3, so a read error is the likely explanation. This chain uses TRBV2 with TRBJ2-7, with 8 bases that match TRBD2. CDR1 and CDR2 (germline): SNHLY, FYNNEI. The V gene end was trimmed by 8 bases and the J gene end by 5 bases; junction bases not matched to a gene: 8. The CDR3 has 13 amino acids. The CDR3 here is CASVAGRPDEQYS. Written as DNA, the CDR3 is TGTGCCAGCGTAGCGGGAAGGCCCGACGAGCAGTACTCC.

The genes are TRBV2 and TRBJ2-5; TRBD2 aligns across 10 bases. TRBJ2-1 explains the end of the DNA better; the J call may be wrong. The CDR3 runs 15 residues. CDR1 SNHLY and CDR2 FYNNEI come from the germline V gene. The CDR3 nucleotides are TGTGCCAGCAGGTTAGCGGGAGGTCGGTTGGTTGAGCAGTTCTTC. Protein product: CASRLAGGRLVEQFF.

The CDR3 DNA follows: TGTGCCAGCAGCCCCGGACGGAGCTACAATGAGCAGTTCTTC. It codes for CASSPGRSYNEQFF. The V and J genes are TRBV11-1 and TRBJ2-7; no clear D. The DNA end is a closer match to TRBJ2-1, so the J assignment may be wrong. CDR1 SGHAT and CDR2 FQDESV come from the germline V gene (reference sequence). This CDR3 contains 14 residues.

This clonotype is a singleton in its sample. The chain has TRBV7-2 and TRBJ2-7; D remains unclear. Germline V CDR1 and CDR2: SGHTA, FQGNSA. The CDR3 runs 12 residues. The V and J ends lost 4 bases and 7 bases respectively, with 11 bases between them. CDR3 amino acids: CASSSTLGEQYF. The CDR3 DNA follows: TGTGCCAGCAGCTCGACCTTGGGTGAGCAGTACTTC. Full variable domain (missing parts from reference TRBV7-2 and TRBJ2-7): GAGVSQSPSNKVTEKGKDVELRCDPISGHTALYWYRQSLGQGLEFLIYFQGNSAPDKSGLPSDRFSAERTGGSVSTLTIQRTQQEDSAVYLCASSSTLGEQYFGPGTRLTVT.

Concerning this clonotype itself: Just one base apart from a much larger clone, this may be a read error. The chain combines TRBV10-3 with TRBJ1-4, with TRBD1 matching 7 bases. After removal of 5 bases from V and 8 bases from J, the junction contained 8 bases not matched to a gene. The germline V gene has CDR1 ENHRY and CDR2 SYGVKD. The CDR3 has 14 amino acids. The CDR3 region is CAISIQGSKEKLFF. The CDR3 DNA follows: TGTGCCATCAGTATACAGGGGAGTAAAGAAAAACTGTTTTTT.

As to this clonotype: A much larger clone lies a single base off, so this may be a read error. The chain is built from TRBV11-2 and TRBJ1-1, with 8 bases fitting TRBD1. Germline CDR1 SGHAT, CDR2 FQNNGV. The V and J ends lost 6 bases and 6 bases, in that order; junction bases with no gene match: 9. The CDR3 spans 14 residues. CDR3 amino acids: CASSSRTGWAEAFF. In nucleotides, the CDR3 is TGTGCCAGCAGTTCAAGGACAGGGTGGGCTGAAGCTTTCTTT.

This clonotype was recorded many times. CDR3 nucleotides: TGTGCCAGCAGACTTCGGACAGGGGCCAACTATGGCTACACCTTC. Its translation is CASRLRTGANYGYTF. The chain couples TRBV11-2 to TRBJ1-2; 9 bases map to TRBD1. Looked up from germline, CDR1 is SGHAT and CDR2 is FQNNGV. V trimming: 6 bases; J trimming: 2 bases; junction bases outside the gene matches: 7. The CDR3 spans 15 residues.

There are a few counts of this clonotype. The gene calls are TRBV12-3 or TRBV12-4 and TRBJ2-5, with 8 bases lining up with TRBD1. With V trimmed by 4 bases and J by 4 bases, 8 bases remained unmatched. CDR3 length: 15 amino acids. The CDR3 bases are TGTGCCAGCAGTTCTCAGGGGGCAGGGGCAGAGACCCAGTACTTC. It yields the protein CASSSQGAGAETQYF.

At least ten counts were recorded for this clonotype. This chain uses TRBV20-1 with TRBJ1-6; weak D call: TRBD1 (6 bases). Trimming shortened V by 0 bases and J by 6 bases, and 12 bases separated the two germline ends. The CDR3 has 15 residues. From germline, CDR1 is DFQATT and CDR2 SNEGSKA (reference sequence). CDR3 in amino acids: CSARDPGVINSPLHF. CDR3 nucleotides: TGCAGTGCTAGAGACCCAGGGGTTATTAATTCACCCCTCCACTTT.

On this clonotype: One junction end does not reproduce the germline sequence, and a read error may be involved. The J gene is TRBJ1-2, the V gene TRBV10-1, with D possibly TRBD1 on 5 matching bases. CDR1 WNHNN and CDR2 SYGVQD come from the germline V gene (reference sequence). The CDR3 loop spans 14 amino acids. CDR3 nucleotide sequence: TGTGCCAGCAGTTTAACCGGGACGGCTTATAGCTACACCTTC. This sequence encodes CASSLTGTAYSYTF.

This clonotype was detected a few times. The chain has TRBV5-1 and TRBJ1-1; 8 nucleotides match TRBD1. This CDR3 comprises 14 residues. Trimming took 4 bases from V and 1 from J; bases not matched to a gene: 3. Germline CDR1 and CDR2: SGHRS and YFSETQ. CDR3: CASSQGTGNTEAFF. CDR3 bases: TGCGCCAGCAGCCAGGGGACAGGGAACACTGAAGCTTTCTTT.

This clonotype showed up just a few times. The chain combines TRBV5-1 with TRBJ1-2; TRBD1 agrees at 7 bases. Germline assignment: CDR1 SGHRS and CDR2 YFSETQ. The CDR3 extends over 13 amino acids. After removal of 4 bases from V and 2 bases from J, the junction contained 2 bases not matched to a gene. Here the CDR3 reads CASSMGQNYGYTF. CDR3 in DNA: TGCGCCAGCAGCATGGGACAGAACTATGGCTACACCTTC.

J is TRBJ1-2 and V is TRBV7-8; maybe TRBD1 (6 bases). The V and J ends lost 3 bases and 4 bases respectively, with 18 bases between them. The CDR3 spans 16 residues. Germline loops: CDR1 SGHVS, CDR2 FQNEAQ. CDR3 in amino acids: CASSFLAGTGSYGYTF. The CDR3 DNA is TGTGCCAGCAGCTTTCTAGCGGGAACAGGGAGCTATGGCTACACCTTC.

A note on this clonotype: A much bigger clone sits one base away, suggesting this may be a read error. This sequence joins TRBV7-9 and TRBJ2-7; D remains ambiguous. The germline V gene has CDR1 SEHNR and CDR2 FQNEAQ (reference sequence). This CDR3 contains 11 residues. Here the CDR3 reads CAGSSSNVQYF. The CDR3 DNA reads TGTGCCGGCAGCTCCTCGAATGTGCAGTACTTC.

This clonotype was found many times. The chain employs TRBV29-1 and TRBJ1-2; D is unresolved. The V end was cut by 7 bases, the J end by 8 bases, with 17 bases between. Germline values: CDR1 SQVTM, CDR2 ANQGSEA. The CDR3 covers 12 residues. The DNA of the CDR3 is TGCAGCGCTGCCCCTGGACTGGGCGGCTACACCTTC. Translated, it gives CSAAPGLGGYTF.

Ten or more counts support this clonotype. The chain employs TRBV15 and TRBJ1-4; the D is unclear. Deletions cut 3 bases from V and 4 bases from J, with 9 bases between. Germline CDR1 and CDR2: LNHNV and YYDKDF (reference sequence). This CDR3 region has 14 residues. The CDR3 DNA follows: TGTGCCACCAGCAGCAAGGGCTATAATGAAAAACTGTTTTTT. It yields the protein CATSSKGYNEKLFF.

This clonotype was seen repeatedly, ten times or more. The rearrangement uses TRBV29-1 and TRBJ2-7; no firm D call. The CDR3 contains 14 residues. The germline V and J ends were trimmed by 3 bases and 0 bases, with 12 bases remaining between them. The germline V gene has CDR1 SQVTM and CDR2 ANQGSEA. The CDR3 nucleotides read TGCAGCGTTGAGATGCACCCCCTCTCCTACGAGCAGTACTTC. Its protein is CSVEMHPLSYEQYF.

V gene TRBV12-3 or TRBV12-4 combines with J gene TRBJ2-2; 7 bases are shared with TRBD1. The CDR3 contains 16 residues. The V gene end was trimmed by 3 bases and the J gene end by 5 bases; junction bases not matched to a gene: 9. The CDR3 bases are TGTGCCAGCAGTTTCTCAGGGACAGCCGTTACCGGGGAGCTGTTTTTT. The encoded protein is CASSFSGTAVTGELFF.

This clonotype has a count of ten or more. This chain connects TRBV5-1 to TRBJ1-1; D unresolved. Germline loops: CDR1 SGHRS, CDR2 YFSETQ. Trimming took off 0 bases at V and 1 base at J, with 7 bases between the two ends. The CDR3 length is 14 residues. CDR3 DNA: TGCGCCAGCAGCTTGGTCCCCCCGAACACTGAAGCTTTCTTT. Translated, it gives CASSLVPPNTEAFF.